This TCR beta chain appears in the sequencing data of a study of blood T cell repertoires in COVID-19. About the study: Sites in the United States, Italy and Spain provided acute and convalescent COVID-19 samples. In each case, the material was cDNA or gDNA derived from T cells, B-cell-depleted T cells, or PBMCs.

Original data processing: It was from reference gene primer amplification that nucleated cell counts were estimated. Some clones are missing from TCRdb's copy, which holds only in-frame ones; the method was immunoSEQ multiplex PCR. For V, J and clone size, that table is used; D and trimming come from the DNA. In the table there are about 99,000 clones, 80% to 90% of which are singletons. Germline V gene sequence: CDR1 SGHTA, CDR2 FQGNSA. The CDR3 is 13 residues long. Trimming left V 4 bases short and J 4 bases short, with 10 bases between. V usage is TRBV7-2 and J usage is TRBJ1-1, with TRBD1 as a possible D gene (6 bases). Specimen: peripheral blood. The source is a man in his 60s with acute or convalescent COVID-19. The CDR3: CASSYRGGTEAFF. The CDR3 bases are TGTGCCAGCAGCTATAGAGGGGGCACTGAAGCTTTCTTT.